This T cell receptor (beta chain) emerged from a study of human T cells and chemical hapten exposure (dated by TCRdb to about 2021). Regarding the complete study: For sensitization, 2% DPC in acetone was applied to a 2 cm by 2 cm area of upper inner arm skin. Patients additionally received weekly therapeutic DPC doses to the scalp throughout the approximately 25-week study period. The study tracked peripheral blood TCR repertoire changes in vivo during primary and secondary sensitization to the hapten diphenylcyclopropenone (DPC) in alopecia patients. Blood was sampled from patients pre-sensitization (week 0) and at 2, 6 and about 24 weeks after DPC sensitization. Patch testing was done on the upper back using Finn chambers containing 0.01% DPC, and results were scored after 6 days according to International Contact Dermatitis Research Group standards. Libraries were combined into a pool for sequencing, and differences in TCR yield between samples came mainly from small differences in library volumes within the pool. Twenty-nine alopecia patients gave blood for TCR sequencing at one to four time points (pre-sensitization, 2, 6 and 24 weeks). The mostly female patient cohort included alopecia areata with under or over 50% scalp involvement, alopecia totalis and alopecia universalis. Overall study results and their limits: No change with DPC sensitization was found in the number of TCRs above 1 in 1000 frequency, and no evidence of global repertoire structure alterations was found. Repeated subsampling changed both the strength of the expansion versus patch-test correlation and the threshold at which that correlation became significant. Patch test score correlated positively with the number of PT1 expanded TCRs, reaching significance at thresholds 8, 16 and 32 but not at 4. Expanded TCRs formed significantly more large CDR3 similarity clusters than pre-sensitization or healthy control sets, consistent with antigen-driven responses. Because every patient had alopecia, a presumed autoimmune disease, the patients' immune response might differ from that of healthy individuals.

This clonotype was seen a handful of times. Its antigen remains unidentified. Base qualities were left out, and no much larger clone turns up one base away. The library relied on RACE. The reads were generated on a NextSeq 500. During library preparation, unique molecular identifiers were attached to individual cDNA molecules so that TCRs could be counted in a quantitative, reproducible way. Each blood RNA sample was used to sequence both TCR alpha and TCR beta chains. The original pipeline was this. Samples had a median of roughly 98,000 TCRs, with a range from about 23,224 to 700,000. V, J and CDR3 annotation of the TCR reads was performed with the Decombinator software suite. To make PS versus PT1 abundance plots, every sample was subsampled to the same number of TCRs (28,000). TCRs were defined as expanded if absent before sensitization and observed at least eight times at the 2-week time point. The raw public reads went through TCRdb reprocessing: fastp at Q25, MiXCR clone calling, in-frame beta chains kept. Rows matching on CDR3 protein sequence are summarized as one entry with the most common DNA and genes. TCRdb assigned the V and J calls; the authors' analysis was not used. Counted in this sample were fewer than 130,000 distinct CDR3 sequences; 11% of them appeared once. The ten largest clones add up to roughly 3.5% of the sample.

The label giving this sample's time point can be read as: patch test 1, 2 weeks after DPC sensitization. This specimen's treatment or condition label, interpreted: therapeutic diphenylcyclopropenone sensitization with weekly scalp DPC. At each patch-test visit, blood was drawn before the patch test was applied. To be eligible, patients had to be aged 18 to 70, diagnosed with alopecia and judged suitable for DPC therapy, while pregnant patients were excluded. Unfractionated whole blood was collected in Tempus Blood RNA tubes, and total RNA was extracted from that blood. There are 17 amino acids in the CDR3, from cysteine to phenylalanine inclusive. Just CDR3 DNA is preserved here, 51 bases in frame from base 1. For this chain, trimming is 2 bases at the V end and 3 bases at the J end, and the number of junction bases without a gene match is 11. CDR1 and CDR2 are drawn from the germline V gene (reference sequence): DFQATT, SNEGSKA.

This receptor was identified in a middle-aged woman with alopecia areata. Some clones in this sample may be carry-over from other donors' samples. Material: whole blood, obtained in connection with sensitization to the hapten diphenylcyclopropenone (DPC). The rearrangement joined TRBV20-1 to TRBJ1-5; 9 bases in between match TRBD1. The CDR3 reads as follows: CSARPSGGTGNNQPQHF. The nucleotide sequence is TGCAGTGCTAGACCATCCGGGGGGACAGGGAACAATCAGCCCCAGCATTTT.